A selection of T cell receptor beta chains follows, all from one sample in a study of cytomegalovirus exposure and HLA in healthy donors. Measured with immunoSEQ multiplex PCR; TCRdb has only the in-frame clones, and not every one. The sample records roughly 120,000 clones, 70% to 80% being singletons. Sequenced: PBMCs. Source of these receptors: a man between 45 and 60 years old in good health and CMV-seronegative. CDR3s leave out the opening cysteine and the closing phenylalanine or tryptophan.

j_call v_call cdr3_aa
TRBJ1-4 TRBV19 ASSGKGNEKLF
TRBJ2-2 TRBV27 ASRETGTSPGELF
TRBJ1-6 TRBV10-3 AISDSGFDSPLH
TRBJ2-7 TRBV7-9 ASSRGQNSYEQY
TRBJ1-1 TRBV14 ASSHVQGYTEAF
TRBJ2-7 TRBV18 ASSRTSGPYEQY
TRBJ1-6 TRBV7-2 ASSLAQGQGDSPLH
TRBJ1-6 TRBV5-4 ASSLKDRDSPLH
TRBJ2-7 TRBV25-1 ASSDGTGEREQY
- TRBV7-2 ASSLVVSASYEQY
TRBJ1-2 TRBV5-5 ASSVDRMNYGYT
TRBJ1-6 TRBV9 ASSPGPNSPLH
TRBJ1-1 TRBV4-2 ASSQENSRGTNTEAF
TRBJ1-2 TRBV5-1 ASSPRGGTGESYGYT
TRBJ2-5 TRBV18 ASSPPVRWETQY
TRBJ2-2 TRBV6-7 ASTVGLAGGYPGELF
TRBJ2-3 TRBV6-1 ASSKRGATDTQY
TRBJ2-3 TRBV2 ASSDQGQGVGTQY
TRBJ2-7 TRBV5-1 ASSLEPPGGGIDEQY
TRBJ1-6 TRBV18 ASSPPAGNNSPLH
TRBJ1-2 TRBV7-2 ASSLGRQSNYGYT
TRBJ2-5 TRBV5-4 ASSLMSGTGSETQY
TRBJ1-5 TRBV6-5 ASSYVGQPQH
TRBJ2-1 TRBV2 ASSKRGGVYNEQF
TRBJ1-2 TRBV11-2 ASSYTGDVGYT
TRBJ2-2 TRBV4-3 ASRTSGGVGELF